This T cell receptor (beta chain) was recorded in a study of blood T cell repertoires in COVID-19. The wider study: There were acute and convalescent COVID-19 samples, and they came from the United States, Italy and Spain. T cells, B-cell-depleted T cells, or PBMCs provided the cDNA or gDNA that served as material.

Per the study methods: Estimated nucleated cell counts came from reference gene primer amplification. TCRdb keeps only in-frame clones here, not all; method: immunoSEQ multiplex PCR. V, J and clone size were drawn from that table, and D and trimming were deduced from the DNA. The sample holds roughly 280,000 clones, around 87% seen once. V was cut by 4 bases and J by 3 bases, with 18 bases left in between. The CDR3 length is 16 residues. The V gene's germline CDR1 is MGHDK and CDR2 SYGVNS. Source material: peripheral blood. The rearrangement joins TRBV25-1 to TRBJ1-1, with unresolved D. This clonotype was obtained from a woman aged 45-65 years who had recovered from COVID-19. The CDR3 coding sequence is TGTGCCAGCAGTGGGACTTCTGCCCTGTGGTACACTGAAGCTTTCTTT. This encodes CASSGTSALWYTEAFF.